This TCR beta chain stems from a study of blood T cell repertoires in COVID-19. Overall study: Acute and convalescent COVID-19 samples came from the United States, Italy and Spain. PBMCs, B-cell-depleted T cells, or T cells were the source of the cDNA or gDNA that made up the material.

The CDR3 loop spans 15 amino acids. The ends were cut back, 6 bases at V and 7 bases at J, with 19 bases in the middle. Per germline, CDR1 SNHLY and CDR2 FYNNEI. In the authors' methods: Researchers report that nucleated cell counts were estimated from reference gene primer amplification. Clones were read by immunoSEQ multiplex PCR, and TCRdb kept only the in-frame ones, dropping some. The V and J calls and clone size were taken over from that table, and D and trimming were inferred from the DNA. Of 120,000 or so clones in the sample, 85% to 90% were seen once. Sample: peripheral blood. This chain links TRBV2 with TRBJ2-1; maybe TRBD1 (7 bases). The sequence came from a man in his fifties or sixties with acute or convalescent COVID-19. The CDR3, as DNA: TGTGCCAGCAGCGCTCCGGAGACAGGGAGGAATGAGCAGTTCTTC. Protein: CASSAPETGRNEQFF.